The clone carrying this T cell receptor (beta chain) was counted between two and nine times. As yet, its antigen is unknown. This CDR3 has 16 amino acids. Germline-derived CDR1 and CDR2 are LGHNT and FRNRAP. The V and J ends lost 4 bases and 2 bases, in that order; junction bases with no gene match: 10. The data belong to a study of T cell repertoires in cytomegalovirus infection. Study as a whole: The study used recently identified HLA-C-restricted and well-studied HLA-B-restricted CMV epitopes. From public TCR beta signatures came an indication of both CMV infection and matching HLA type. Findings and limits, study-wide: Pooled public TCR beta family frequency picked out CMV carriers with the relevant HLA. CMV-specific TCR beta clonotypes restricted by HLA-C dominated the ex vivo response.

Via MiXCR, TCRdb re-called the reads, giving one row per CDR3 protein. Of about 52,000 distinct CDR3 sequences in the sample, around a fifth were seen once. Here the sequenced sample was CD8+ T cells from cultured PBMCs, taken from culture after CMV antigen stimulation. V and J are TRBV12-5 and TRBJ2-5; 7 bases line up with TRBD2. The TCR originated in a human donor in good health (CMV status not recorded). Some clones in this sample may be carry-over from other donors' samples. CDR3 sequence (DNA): TGTGCTAGTGGTTCCGATCGGACTAGGGAACAAGAGACCCAGTACTTC. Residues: CASGSDRTREQETQYF.